The sequence of this T cell receptor (beta chain) was determined in a study of beta chain features in type 1 diabetes. Study outcomes and limitations: PCR could preferentially amplify shorter templates, alike in patients and controls. Patients with type 1 diabetes showed fewer VDJ junction insertions and more deletions.

The CDR3 has 14 residues. Germline values: CDR1 SGHRS, CDR2 YFSETQ. V lost 1 base and J lost 9, with 14 bases in between. Markers CD45RO/CCR7/CD25/CD127/CD95/CD27 served to sort CD4+ naive, central memory, regulatory and stem cell-like memory cells. Remarks on this clone: No antigen is known for it.

Expressed TCRB transcripts were sequenced because the isolated RNA had all been reverse transcribed beforehand. Profiled with immunoSEQ multiplex PCR; TCRdb holds only in-frame clones, not every one. The table records some 63,000 clones, roughly three fifths of them present only once. The V call is TRBV5-1, the J call TRBJ2-1; possibly TRBD1 for D (5 bases). Sequenced: Tregs from blood. The origin of this receptor is a woman younger than 30 in good health. This chain's CDR3 is CASSLTGVYGEQFF. The CDR3 nucleotides are TGCGCCAGCAGCTTGACAGGAGTTTACGGTGAGCAGTTCTTC.